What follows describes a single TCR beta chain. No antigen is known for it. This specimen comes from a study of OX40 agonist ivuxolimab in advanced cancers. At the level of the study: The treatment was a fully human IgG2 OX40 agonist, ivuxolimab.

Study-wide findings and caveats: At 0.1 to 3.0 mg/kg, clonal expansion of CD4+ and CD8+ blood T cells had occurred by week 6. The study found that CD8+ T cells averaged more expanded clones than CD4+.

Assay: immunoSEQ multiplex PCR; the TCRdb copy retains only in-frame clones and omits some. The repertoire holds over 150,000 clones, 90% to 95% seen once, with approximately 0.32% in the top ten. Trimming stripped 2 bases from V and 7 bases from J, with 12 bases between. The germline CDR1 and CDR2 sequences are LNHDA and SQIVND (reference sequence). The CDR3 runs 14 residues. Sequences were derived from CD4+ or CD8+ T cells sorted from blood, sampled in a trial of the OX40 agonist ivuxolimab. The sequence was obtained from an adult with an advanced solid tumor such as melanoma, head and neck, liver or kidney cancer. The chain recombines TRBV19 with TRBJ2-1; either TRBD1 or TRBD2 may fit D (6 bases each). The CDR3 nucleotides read TGTGCCAGTAGTATATGGGGGGCTCAAAATGAGCAGTTCTTC. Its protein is CASSIWGAQNEQFF.